A single sample is the source of the 9 T cell receptor beta chains below, sequenced in a study of beta chain features in type 1 diabetes. Regarding the study as a whole: Within each of all four CD4+ subsets, Type 1 diabetes patients had TCRB CDR3s that were moderately but significantly shorter.

Since all of the isolated RNA was reverse transcribed, expressed TCRB transcripts were what got sequenced. Sequenced by immunoSEQ multiplex PCR; TCRdb stores in-frame clones only, minus some. The sample lists about 240,000 clones, about 15% occurring once. No antigen is known for these receptors. The specimen sequenced was naive CD4+ T cells from blood. The receptors derive from a man younger than 40 with type 1 diabetes.

A few counts support this clone. This rearrangement joins TRBV7-2 to TRBJ2-7; perhaps TRBD2 as D (5 bases). The germline V gene has CDR1 SGHTA and CDR2 FQGNSA. The V end was cut by 5 bases, the J end by 0 bases, with 14 bases between. CDR3 length equals 15 residues. CDR3: CASSRGPGSSYEQYF. The DNA of the CDR3 is TGTGCCAGCAGCCGCGGCCCGGGGTCCTCCTACGAGCAGTACTTC.

This clone turned up a few times. The rearrangement uses TRBV4-1 and TRBJ1-2; D remains ambiguous. This CDR3 comprises 15 residues. CDR1 MGHRA and CDR2 YSYEKL come from the germline V gene. Trimming removed 4 bases from V and 2 bases from J, with 14 bases in between. CDR3 nucleotide sequence: TGCGCCAGCAGCCTGAGACGAGGAGAAAACTATGGCTACACCTTC. Translated, it gives CASSLRRGENYGYTF.

This chain connects TRBV2 to TRBJ2-2; no reliable D call. Germline loops: CDR1 SNHLY, CDR2 FYNNEI. The length of the CDR3 is 14 residues. V gave up 3 bases and J gave up 5 bases, with 10 bases separating them. Here the CDR3 DNA reads TGTGCCAGCAGTGAGATCCAGATAACCGGGGAGCTGTTTTTT. Translating gives CASSEIQITGELFF.

This chain links TRBV7-9 with TRBJ1-1; 9 bases align to TRBD1. Germline V gives CDR1 SEHNR, CDR2 FQNEAQ (reference sequence). The CDR3 contains 15 residues. The V segment lost 2 bases and the J segment 8 bases; nucleotides outside the gene matches: 9. Written as DNA, the CDR3 is TGTGCCAGCAGCTTATCGGGACAGGGTGCTGCGGAAGCTTTCTTT. Its translation: CASSLSGQGAAEAFF. Full variable domain (missing parts from reference TRBV7-9 and TRBJ1-1): DTGVSQNPRHKITKRGQNVTFRCDPISEHNRLYWYRQTLGQGPEFLTYFQNEAQLEKSRLLSDRFSAERPKGSFSTLEIQRTEQGDSAMYLCASSLSGQGAAEAFFGQGTRLTVV.

This clone was found a few times. The chain carries TRBV9 and TRBJ2-1; the D gene is possibly TRBD2 (5 bases). Germline V gene data show CDR1 as SGDLS and CDR2 as YYNGEE. This CDR3 is 13 amino acids long. With 0 bases removed from V and 9 bases from J, the gap between germline ends came to 10 bases. CDR3 amino acids: CASSVASYGEQFF. In DNA form, the CDR3 reads TGTGCCAGCAGCGTAGCTAGCTACGGTGAGCAGTTCTTC.

The gene calls are TRBV5-4 and TRBJ2-3; tentatively, D is TRBD1 (5 bases). The CDR3 totals 14 residues. Germline V CDR1 and CDR2: SGHNT, YYREEE (reference sequence). Between the trimmed V and J ends, which lost 1 base and 2 bases, there was a span of 8 bases. CDR3 DNA sequence: TGTGCCAGCAGCTTGCAGGGCCTCACAGATACGCAGTATTTT. As protein: CASSLQGLTDTQYF.

The chain recombines TRBV19 with TRBJ2-1; 8 positions match TRBD2. The V gene's germline CDR1 is LNHDA and CDR2 SQIVND (reference sequence). The CDR3 is made up of 14 amino acids. V lost 6 bases to trimming and J lost 4 bases; unmatched junction nucleotides: 5. The CDR3 nucleotides read TGTGCCAGTAGAGGGACTAGAGGTTACAATGAGCAGTTCTTC. Encoded protein: CASRGTRGYNEQFF.

This clone appeared a few times. The chain carries TRBV25-1 and TRBJ2-3, with TRBD2 identical over 10 bases. With 5 bases clipped from V and 1 base from J, the junction kept 3 bases outside the gene matches. Germline V CDR1 and CDR2: MGHDK, SYGVNS. CDR3 length: 15 amino acids. The CDR3 reads CASSMSGRGTDTQYF. In DNA, the CDR3 is TGTGCCAGCAGTATGAGCGGGAGGGGCACAGATACGCAGTATTTT.

The chain combines TRBV11-2 with TRBJ2-1, with D perhaps matching TRBD2 (5 bases). This CDR3 spans 13 amino acids. Germline CDR1 SGHAT, CDR2 FQNNGV. V was shortened by 6 bases and J by 9 bases, with 15 bases between the two germline ends. The CDR3 is CASRPTRSGEQFF. The CDR3 DNA sequence: TGTGCCAGCAGACCAACTAGGAGTGGTGAGCAGTTCTTC.